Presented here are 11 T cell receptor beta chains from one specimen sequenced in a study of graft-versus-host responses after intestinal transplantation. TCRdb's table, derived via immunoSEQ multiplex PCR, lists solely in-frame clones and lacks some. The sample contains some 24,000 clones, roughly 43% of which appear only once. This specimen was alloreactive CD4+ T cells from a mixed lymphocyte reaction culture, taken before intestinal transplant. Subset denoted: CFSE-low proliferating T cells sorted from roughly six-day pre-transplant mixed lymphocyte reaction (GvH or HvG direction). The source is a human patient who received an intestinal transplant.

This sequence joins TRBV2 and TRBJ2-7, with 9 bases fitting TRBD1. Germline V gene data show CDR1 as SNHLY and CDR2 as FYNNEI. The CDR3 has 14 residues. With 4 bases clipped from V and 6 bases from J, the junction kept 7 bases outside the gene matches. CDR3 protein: CASSVGTGPSEQYF. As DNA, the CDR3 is TGTGCCAGCAGTGTGGGGACAGGGCCTTCCGAGCAGTACTTC.

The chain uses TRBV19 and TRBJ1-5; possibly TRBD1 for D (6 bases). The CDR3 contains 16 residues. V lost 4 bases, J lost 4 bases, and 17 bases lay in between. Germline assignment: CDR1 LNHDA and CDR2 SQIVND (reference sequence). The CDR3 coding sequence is TGTGCCAGTAGTAAACAGTCCAGGGGTTATAATCAGCCCCAGCATTTT. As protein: CASSKQSRGYNQPQHF.

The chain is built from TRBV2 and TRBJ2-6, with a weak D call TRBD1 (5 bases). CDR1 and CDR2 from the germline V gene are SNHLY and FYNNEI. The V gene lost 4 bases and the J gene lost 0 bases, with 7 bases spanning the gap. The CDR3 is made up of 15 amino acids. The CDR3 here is CASSGQLSGANVLTF. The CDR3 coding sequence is TGTGCCAGCAGTGGACAGCTCTCTGGGGCCAACGTCCTGACTTTC.

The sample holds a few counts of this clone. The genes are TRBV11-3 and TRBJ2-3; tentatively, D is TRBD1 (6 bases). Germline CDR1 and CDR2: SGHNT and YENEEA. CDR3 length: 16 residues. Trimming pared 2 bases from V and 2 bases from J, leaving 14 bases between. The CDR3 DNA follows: TGTGCCAGCAGCTTAAAGCGAGGGGGAATCACAGATACGCAGTATTTT. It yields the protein CASSLKRGGITDTQYF.

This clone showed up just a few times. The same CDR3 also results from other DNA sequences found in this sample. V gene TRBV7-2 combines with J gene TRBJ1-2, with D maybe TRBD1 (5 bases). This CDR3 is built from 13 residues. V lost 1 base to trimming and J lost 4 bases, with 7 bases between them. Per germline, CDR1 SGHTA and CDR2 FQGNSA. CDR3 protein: CASSLVGGYGYTF. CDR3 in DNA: TGTGCCAGCAGCTTAGTCGGGGGCTATGGCTACACCTTC.

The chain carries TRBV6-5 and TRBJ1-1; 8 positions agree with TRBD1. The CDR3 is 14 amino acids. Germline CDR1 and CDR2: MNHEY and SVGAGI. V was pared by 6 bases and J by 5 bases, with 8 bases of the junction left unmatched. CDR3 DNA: TGTGCCAGCAGCCCCCAGGGGGCGTATACTGAAGCTTTCTTT. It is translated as CASSPQGAYTEAFF.

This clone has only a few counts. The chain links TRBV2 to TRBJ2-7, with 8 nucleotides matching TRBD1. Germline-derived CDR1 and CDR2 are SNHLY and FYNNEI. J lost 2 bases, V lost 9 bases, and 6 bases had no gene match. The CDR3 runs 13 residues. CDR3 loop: CASDRGPAYEQYF. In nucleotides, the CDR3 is TGTGCCAGTGACAGGGGCCCTGCCTACGAGCAGTACTTC.

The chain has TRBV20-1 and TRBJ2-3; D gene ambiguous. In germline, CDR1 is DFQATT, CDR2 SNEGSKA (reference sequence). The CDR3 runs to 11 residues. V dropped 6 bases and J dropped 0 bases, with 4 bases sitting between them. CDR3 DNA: TGCAGTGCGAGCAGCACAGATACGCAGTATTTT. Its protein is CSASSTDTQYF.

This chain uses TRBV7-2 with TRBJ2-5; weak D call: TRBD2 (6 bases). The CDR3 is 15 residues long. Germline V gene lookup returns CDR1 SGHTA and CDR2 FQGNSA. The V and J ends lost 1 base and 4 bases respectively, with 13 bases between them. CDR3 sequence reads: CASSLVGGRAETQYF. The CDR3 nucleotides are TGTGCCAGCAGCTTAGTCGGGGGTAGGGCAGAGACCCAGTACTTC.

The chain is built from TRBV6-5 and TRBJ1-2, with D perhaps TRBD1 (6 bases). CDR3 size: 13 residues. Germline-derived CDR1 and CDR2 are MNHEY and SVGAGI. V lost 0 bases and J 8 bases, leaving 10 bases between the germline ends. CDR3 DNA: TGTGCCAGCAGTTACTCTACAGGGCAGGGCTACACCTTC. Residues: CASSYSTGQGYTF.

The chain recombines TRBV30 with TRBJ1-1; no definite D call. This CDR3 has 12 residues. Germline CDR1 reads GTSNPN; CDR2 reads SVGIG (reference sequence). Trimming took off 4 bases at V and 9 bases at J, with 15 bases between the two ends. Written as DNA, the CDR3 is TGTGCCTGGATGGGAGTTCTTCGGAAAGCTTTCTTT. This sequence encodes CAWMGVLRKAFF.